A selection of T cell receptor beta chains follows, all from one sample in a study of control samples from healthy donors and cancer patients. Sequencing used immunoSEQ multiplex PCR; TCRdb keeps in-frame clones, though not all of them. The sample has 100,000 to 120,000 clones, more than 75% seen once. Sequenced: PBMCs. The origin of the receptors is a woman aged 60-75 years with lung cancer. CDR3s include the opening cysteine and the closing phenylalanine or tryptophan. A D gene is named only where the DNA matches it firmly. The size of a clone is reported for some rows only, either as once, few or many, or as a class for expanded clones.

j_gene	v_gene	abundance	d_gene	CDR3aa	CDR3nt
TRBJ2-1	TRBV29-1	.	.	CSVKVQGPYNEQFF	TGCAGCGTCAAAGTACAGGGCCCCTACAATGAGCAGTTCTTC
TRBJ1-1	TRBV10-3	.	.	CAMKRDLNTEAFF	TGTGCCATGAAAAGGGACTTGAACACTGAAGCTTTCTTT
TRBJ1-1	TRBV2	.	.	CASSDTGEAFF	TGTGCCAGCAGTGACACAGGGGAAGCTTTCTTT
TRBJ1-6	TRBV6-1	.	TRBD1	CASSDPGQGYNSPLHF	TGTGCCAGCAGTGACCCGGGACAGGGTTACAATTCACCCCTCCACTTT
TRBJ2-7	TRBV3-1/TRBV3-2	.	.	CASSPGAQVGEQYF	TGTGCCAGCAGCCCCGGGGCGCAGGTGGGCGAGCAGTACTTC
TRBJ2-1	TRBV27	.	TRBD1	CASSLEGQGAFSEQFF	TGTGCCAGCAGTTTAGAGGGACAGGGGGCCTTTAGTGAGCAGTTCTTC
TRBJ2-1	TRBV3-1/TRBV3-2	.	.	CASSQAWEQFF	TGTGCCAGCAGCCAAGCTTGGGAGCAGTTCTTC
TRBJ1-3	TRBV2	few	.	CASSISLTSSGNTIYF	TGTGCCAGCAGTATTTCGTTAACGAGCTCTGGAAACACCATATATTTT
TRBJ2-3	TRBV2	.	.	CASSERPPGLTDTQYF	TGTGCCAGCAGTGAAAGACCGCCGGGACTCACAGATACGCAGTATTTT
TRBJ2-3	TRBV5-1	.	.	CASSLTGRGSTDTQYF	TGCGCCAGCAGCTTAACAGGGAGGGGAAGCACAGATACGCAGTATTTT
TRBJ1-3	TRBV19	.	.	CASSIPSDYGNTIYF	TGTGCCAGTAGTATTCCGTCAGACTATGGAAACACCATATATTTT
TRBJ2-7	TRBV28	.	TRBD1	CASKIAGTGTYEQYF	TGTGCCAGCAAGATAGCCGGGACAGGGACCTACGAGCAGTACTTC
TRBJ1-4	TRBV9	.	.	CASSVGPATNEKLFF	TGTGCCAGCAGCGTAGGGCCCGCAACTAATGAAAAACTGTTTTTT
TRBJ1-4	TRBV19	.	.	CASSIGQLQGNEKLFF	TGTGCCAGTAGTATTGGTCAGCTACAGGGTAATGAAAAACTGTTTTTT
TRBJ1-2	TRBV5-6	.	.	CASSFVPNYGYTF	TGTGCCAGCAGCTTTGTACCCAACTATGGCTACACCTTC
TRBJ2-7	TRBV5-4	.	.	CASSFGLDRRSYEQYF	TGTGCCAGCAGCTTCGGACTGGACCGACGCTCCTACGAGCAGTACTTC
TRBJ1-5	TRBV5-6	.	.	CASSLGGGWPQHF	TGTGCCAGCAGCTTGGGTGGGGGTTGGCCCCAGCATTTT
TRBJ2-7	TRBV5-6	.	.	CASSLAHVGHFSYEQYF	TGTGCCAGCAGCTTGGCCCACGTTGGCCATTTTTCCTACGAGCAGTACTTC
TRBJ2-1	TRBV28	.	.	CASSSRDLTFF	TGTGCCAGCAGTTCCCGGGACTTAACGTTCTTC
TRBJ1-4	TRBV19	.	.	CASSIARSTANEKLFF	TGTGCCAGTAGTATAGCCCGCTCGACGGCTAATGAAAAACTGTTTTTT
TRBJ1-3	TRBV11-3	.	.	CASTSQHSGNTIYF	TGTGCCAGCACATCCCAACACTCTGGAAACACCATATATTTT
TRBJ2-2	TRBV18	.	TRBD1	CASSPPSGQGRRELFF	TGTGCCAGCTCACCACCGAGCGGACAGGGGAGGAGGGAGCTGTTTTTT
TRBJ1-2	TRBV30	.	.	CAWSTDLGFYGYTF	TGTGCCTGGAGTACCGATCTTGGGTTCTATGGCTACACCTTC
TRBJ2-7	TRBV15	.	.	CATSREYEQYF	TGTGCCACCAGCAGAGAATACGAGCAGTACTTC
TRBJ1-1	TRBV20-1	.	TRBD1	CSASPGTGGASEAFF	TGCAGTGCTAGTCCCGGGACAGGGGGCGCATCCGAAGCTTTCTTT
TRBJ2-3	TRBV5-4	.	TRBD2	CASSLFQDRGGIDTQYF	TGTGCCAGCAGCTTGTTTCAGGACCGGGGAGGGATAGATACGCAGTATTTT
TRBJ1-1	TRBV4-3	.	.	CASSQDGSTEAFF	TGCGCCAGCAGCCAAGACGGGTCTACTGAAGCTTTCTTT
TRBJ1-1	TRBV2	.	.	CASSSHSASTEAFF	TGTGCCAGCAGTTCCCATTCGGCGAGCACTGAAGCTTTCTTT
TRBJ2-3	TRBV7-2	.	.	CASSFGGLYTDTQYF	TGTGCCAGCAGCTTTGGGGGACTTTACACAGATACGCAGTATTTT
TRBJ2-2	TRBV7-9	.	.	CASSLIGGTDLTGELFF	TGTGCCAGCAGCCTAATAGGGGGGACAGACCTAACCGGGGAGCTGTTTTTT
TRBJ1-1	TRBV6-6	.	.	CASSDGQPVNAFF	TGTGCCAGCAGTGACGGACAGCCTGTGAACGCTTTCTTT
TRBJ2-5	TRBV25-1	once	.	CASSDGTIQETQYF	TGTGCCAGCAGCGACGGGACAATTCAAGAGACCCAGTACTTC
TRBJ2-1	TRBV2	.	TRBD2	CASTSGSWNEQFF	TGTGCCAGCACTAGCGGGAGTTGGAATGAGCAGTTCTTC
TRBJ1-5	TRBV27	.	.	CASSSQTTVYSNQPQHF	TGTGCCAGCAGTTCCCAAACTACAGTTTATAGCAATCAGCCCCAGCATTTT
TRBJ2-1	TRBV19	.	TRBD2	CASTGLAGANEQFF	TGTGCCAGTACCGGACTAGCGGGGGCCAATGAGCAGTTCTTC
TRBJ2-2	TRBV9	.	.	CASRVGRENTGELFF	TGTGCCAGCCGTGTGGGTAGGGAGAACACCGGGGAGCTGTTTTTT
TRBJ1-1	TRBV18	.	.	CASSPRETPIPEAFF	TGTGCCAGCTCACCACGTGAGACCCCCATACCTGAAGCTTTCTTT
TRBJ1-5	TRBV6-1	.	.	CASSEGGSSPNQPQHF	TGTGCCAGCAGTGAGGGAGGGTCTAGTCCCAATCAGCCCCAGCATTTT
TRBJ2-1	TRBV30	.	.	CAWSVYNEQFF	TGTGCCTGGAGTGTGTACAATGAGCAGTTCTTC
TRBJ2-5	TRBV7-7	.	TRBD2	CASSHVAGAPGETQYF	TGTGCTAGCAGCCACGTAGCGGGGGCCCCGGGCGAGACCCAGTACTTC
TRBJ1-6	TRBV9	few	.	CASSVTPGGSYNSPLHF	TGTGCCAGCAGCGTAACTCCGGGAGGGTCCTATAATTCACCCCTCCACTTT
TRBJ2-7	TRBV27	.	TRBD1	CASSLRQGISSYEQYF	TGTGCCAGCAGTTTACGACAGGGAATCAGCTCCTACGAGCAGTACTTC
TRBJ2-7	TRBV7-9	.	.	CASSSTAYEQYF	TGTGCCAGCAGCTCGACAGCCTACGAGCAGTACTTC
TRBJ2-7	TRBV19	.	TRBD1	CASSDHAGTGKYEQYF	TGTGCCAGTAGTGACCATGCCGGGACAGGGAAGTACGAGCAGTACTTC
TRBJ1-4	TRBV9	.	.	CASSVAGFSGEKLFF	TGTGCCAGCAGCGTAGCAGGGTTTAGTGGCGAAAAACTGTTTTTT
TRBJ2-5	TRBV7-9	.	TRBD2	CASSLGVSSGGFQETQYF	TGTGCCAGCAGCTTAGGTGTTAGCAGCGGGGGCTTTCAAGAGACCCAGTACTTC